This T cell receptor (beta chain) was recovered during a study of tumor-infiltrating lymphocytes in primary liver carcinoma. Findings and caveats of the study: Pairs comparing tumor with adjacent tissue or blood overlapped less than pairs drawn from tumor regions.

From around 520 ng of total RNA, TCR beta-specific cDNA was reverse-transcribed using a constant-region primer. ARM-PCR, slightly modified, supplied the TCR beta libraries through three nested multiplex PCR rounds. Primers for the first two PCR rounds were TRBV1-TRBV30 forward primers and a C-beta reverse primer (approximately 10 cycles per round). TCRdb re-called the multiplex PCR reads with MiXCR, one entry per CDR3 protein. The table lists about 210,000 distinct CDR3 sequences, roughly two thirds of them singletons. V was clipped by 7 bases and J by 1 base; unmatched bases: 10. The CDR3 sequence is 15 residues long. Germline V lookup: CDR1 MNHEY, CDR2 SVGAGI. It was unsorted whole blood that yielded blood RNA, and germline DNA was also extracted. Patients in the cohort were treatment-naive and living with chronic HBV infection. About 4 milliliters of peripheral blood were gathered ahead of the operation.

As for this clonotype: Its antigen is undetermined. This may be a read error, as it is one base from a much larger clone.

The sequence was collected from a woman aged 55-75 years with primary liver carcinoma and hepatitis B virus infection. The J gene is TRBJ2-7, the V gene TRBV6-5; 7 bases align to TRBD2. Sequenced sample: peripheral blood. In nucleotides, the CDR3 is TGTGCCAGCAAGGAACAGACGGGGGGTTCCTACGAGCAGTACTTC. This translates into CASKEQTGGSYEQYF.